Below, 10 T cell receptor beta chains from the same sample are listed, as sequenced in a study of tumor and adjacent non-tumor tissue in lung cancer. The library came from three nested PCR rounds adapted from ARM-PCR protocols. Each CDR3 protein is one row after TCRdb ran MiXCR on the multiplex PCR reads. The data contain tens of thousands of distinct CDR3 sequences, 55% to 70% of them singletons. The template was RNA from unsorted bulk tissue. More than 3 cm separated this lung sample from the edge of the tumor. Material for sequencing was distant non-tumor lung tissue. Receptors were obtained from a woman in her fifties or sixties with non-small cell lung cancer.

The chain uses TRBV20-1 and TRBJ2-2; 8 bases match TRBD2. Looked up from germline, CDR1 is DFQATT and CDR2 is SNEGSKA (reference sequence). This CDR3 is built from 15 residues. The DNA of the CDR3 is TGCAATGCCAAACCAAGCGGGAGTAACACCGGGGAGCTGTTTTTT. Protein sequence: CNAKPSGSNTGELFF.

As to this clonotype: A read error may account for a junction end that differs from germline. The gene calls are TRBV11-2 and TRBJ2-7; no reliable D call. The CDR3 extends over 15 amino acids. Germline CDR1 SGHAT, CDR2 FQNNGV. Here the CDR3 reads CASSPWSGGSYEQYF. The CDR3 nucleotides are TGCGCCAGCAGCCCTTGGTCTGGCGGTTCCTACGAGCAGTACTTC.

For this clonotype: A clone one base away is much larger, so this may be a read error. The chain has TRBV28 and TRBJ2-5, with 10 bases matching TRBD2. The CDR3 is 15 amino acids. Germline V lookup: CDR1 MDHEN, CDR2 SYDVKM. The CDR3: CTSSPLAGVYETQYF. CDR3 DNA: TGTACCAGCAGTCCCCTAGCGGGAGTGTATGAGACCCAGTACTTC.

CDR3 nucleotide sequence: TGTGCCAGCAGTGACCGTGCACCGGGACAAGACTACGAGCAGTACTTC. Translation gives CASSDRAPGQDYEQYF. The chain employs TRBV6-2 or TRBV6-3 and TRBJ2-7; D may be TRBD1 (6 bases). This CDR3 is 16 amino acids long. From germline, CDR1 is MNHEY and CDR2 SVGEGT. V lost 5 bases, J lost 3 bases, and 20 bases lay in between.

Points on this clonotype: Germline and junction disagree at one end, which may indicate a read error. The chain joins TRBV11-2 to TRBJ2-2, with D maybe TRBD1 (7 bases). The CDR3 is made up of 19 amino acids. CDR1 and CDR2 (germline): SGHAT, FQNNGV. The CDR3 sequence is CTSNCFPWVMTGRTGELFF. CDR3 nucleotide sequence: TGTACCAGCAACTGTTTCCCCTGGGTCATGACAGGGAGGACCGGGGAGCTGTTTTTT.

A word on this clonotype: A much larger clone differs from this one at a single base, so this may be a read error. CDR3: CANSQEGVGIGYEQYF. CDR3 in DNA: TGCGCCAACAGCCAAGAGGGCGTCGGCATCGGCTACGAGCAGTACTTC. The V call is TRBV4-1, the J call TRBJ2-7; tentative D call: TRBD2 (5 bases). Germline V lookup: CDR1 MGHRA, CDR2 YSYEKL. CDR3 length: 16 amino acids.

With respect to this clonotype: Since a much larger clone is just one base distant, this may be a read error. No conserved phenylalanine or tryptophan ends this CDR3, so it is likely a read error. The V gene is TRBV20-1, the J gene TRBJ2-1; TRBD2 matches at 9 bases. The CDR3 consists of 13 residues. V lost 2 bases and J lost 9; bases outside the gene matches: 5. Germline values: CDR1 DFQATT, CDR2 SNEGSKA (reference sequence). Written as DNA, the CDR3 is TGCAGTGCTAGATGGCGGGAGGGCTTTGAGCAGTTCTCC. Its translation is CSARWREGFEQFS.

J is TRBJ1-2 and V is TRBV5-1, with D maybe TRBD1 (5 bases). The germline V and J ends were trimmed by 0 bases and 4 bases, with 10 bases remaining between them. Germline assignment: CDR1 SGHRS and CDR2 YFSETQ. The CDR3 is 14 residues long. The CDR3, as DNA: TGCGCCAGCAGCTTGGAGGGACCGCTCTATGGCTACACCTTC. It translates to CASSLEGPLYGYTF.

This clonotype was counted many times. V gene TRBV4-2 combines with J gene TRBJ2-5; D is possibly TRBD1 or TRBD2 (6 bases each). This CDR3 has 16 residues. Deletions cut 3 bases from V and 0 bases from J, with 14 bases between. Germline V lookup: CDR1 LGHNA, CDR2 YNFKEQ. The CDR3 bases are TGTGCCAGCAGCCAGGCCCACGGGGGCCACCAAGAGACCCAGTACTTC. Its protein product is CASSQAHGGHQETQYF.

This clonotype was seen a handful of times. The chain links TRBV7-9 to TRBJ2-1; a weak D match, TRBD1 (6 bases). V shed 8 bases and J shed 3 bases, with 14 bases lying between them. Germline CDR1 is SEHNR and CDR2 is FQNEAQ (reference sequence). The CDR3 has 14 amino acids. The CDR3 is CASPPGADYNEQFF. CDR3 bases: TGTGCCAGCCCCCCAGGGGCCGACTACAATGAGCAGTTCTTC.